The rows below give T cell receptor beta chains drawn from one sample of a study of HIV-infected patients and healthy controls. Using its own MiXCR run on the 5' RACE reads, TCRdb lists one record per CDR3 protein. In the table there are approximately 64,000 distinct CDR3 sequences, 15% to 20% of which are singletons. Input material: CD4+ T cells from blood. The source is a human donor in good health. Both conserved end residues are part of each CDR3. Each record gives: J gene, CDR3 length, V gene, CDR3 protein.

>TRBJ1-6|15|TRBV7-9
CASSLVEQLNSPLHF
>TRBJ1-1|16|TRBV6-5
CASSPTTVGENTEAFF
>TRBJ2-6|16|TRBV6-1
CASSAGQVSGANVLTF
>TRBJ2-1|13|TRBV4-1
CASSQEGRYPQFF
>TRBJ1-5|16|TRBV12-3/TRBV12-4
CASSFLLGYSNQPQHF
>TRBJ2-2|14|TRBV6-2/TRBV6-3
CASKGRINTGELFF
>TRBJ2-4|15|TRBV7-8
CASSPREEAKNIQYF
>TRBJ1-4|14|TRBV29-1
CSVEDGATNEKLFF
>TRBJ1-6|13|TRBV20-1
CSARGGHDSPLHF
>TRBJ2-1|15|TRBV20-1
CSAGGPGLVYNEQFF
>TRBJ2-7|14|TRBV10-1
CASSESTRSGEQYF
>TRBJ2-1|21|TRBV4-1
CASSQDMVLGLAGGPRNEQFF
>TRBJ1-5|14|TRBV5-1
CASSLDSGGQPQHF
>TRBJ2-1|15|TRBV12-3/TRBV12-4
CASSWSSGGYNEQFF
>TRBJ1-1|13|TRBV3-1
CASSQGGNTEAFF
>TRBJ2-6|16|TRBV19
CASSIGRSSGANVLTF
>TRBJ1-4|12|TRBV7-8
CASSLDREKLFF
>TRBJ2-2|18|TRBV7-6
CASSLGGLASANTGELFF
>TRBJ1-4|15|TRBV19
CASSIVGATNEKLFF
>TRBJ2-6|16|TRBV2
CASSEQGGSGANVLTF
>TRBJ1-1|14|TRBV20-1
CSARDFAVNTEAFF
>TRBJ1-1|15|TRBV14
CASSPRQGGLTEAFF
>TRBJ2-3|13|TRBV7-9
CASSVAGSDTQYF
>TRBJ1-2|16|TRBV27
CASSFSPNGGSYGYTF
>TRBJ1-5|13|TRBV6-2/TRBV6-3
CASSFLNAQPQHF
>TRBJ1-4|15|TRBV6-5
CASSRDRGANEKLFF
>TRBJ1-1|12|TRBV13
CASSPRAGEAFF
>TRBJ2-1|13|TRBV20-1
CSARVVGGNEQFF
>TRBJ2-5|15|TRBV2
CASSWDRGEQETQYF
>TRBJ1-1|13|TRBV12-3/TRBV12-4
CANRQGVGAEAFF
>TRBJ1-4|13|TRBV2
CASRSGTGEKLFF
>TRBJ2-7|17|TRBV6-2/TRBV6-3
CASSSGLAGGKSYEQYF
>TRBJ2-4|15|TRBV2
CASRVDRDLRNIQYF
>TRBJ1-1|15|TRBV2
CASSGTGPFPTEAFF
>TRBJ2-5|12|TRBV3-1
CASSQASGSQYF
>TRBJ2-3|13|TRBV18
CASSITSTDTQYF
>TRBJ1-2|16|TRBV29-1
CSVEQGLGIPNYGYTF
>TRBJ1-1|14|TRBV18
CASSPKQEGTEAFF
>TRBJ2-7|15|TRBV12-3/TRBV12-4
CASSRTSGTPYEQYF
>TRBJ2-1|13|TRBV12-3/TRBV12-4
CASSSQGYNEQFF
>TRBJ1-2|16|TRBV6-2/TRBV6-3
CASKGQGASGNYGYTF
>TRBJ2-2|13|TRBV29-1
CSVEGQNTGELFF
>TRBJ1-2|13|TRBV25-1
CASRQGTLAHYTF
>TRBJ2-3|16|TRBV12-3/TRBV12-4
CASIAGTFAETDTQYF
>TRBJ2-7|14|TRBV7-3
CASSSPARLDEQYF
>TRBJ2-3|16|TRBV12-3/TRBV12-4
CASSLWGGTGTDTQYF
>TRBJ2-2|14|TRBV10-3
CAITLSPNTGELFF
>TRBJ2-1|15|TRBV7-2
CASSPGEGLGQAQFF
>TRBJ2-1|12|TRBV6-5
CASSTRTYEQFF
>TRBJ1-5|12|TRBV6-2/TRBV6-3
CASTEGYQPQHF
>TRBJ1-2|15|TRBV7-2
CASSLEGLWAYGYTF